This TCR beta chain was identified during a study of T cells in Graves' hyperthyroidism and ophthalmopathy. Regions amplified from RNA transcripts were the TCR beta CDR3 regions. Primed by the HTBI set, a first-round RT-PCR was run on the TCR CDR3. TCRdb independently ran MiXCR on the multiplex PCR reads; one entry per CDR3 protein. In the table there are 250,000 to 300,000 distinct CDR3 sequences, just over 14% of which are singletons. The study enrolled patients aged 18 to 65 with newly diagnosed hyperthyroidism of under 2 months' duration. The clonotype originates from a woman in her 40s with Graves' hyperthyroidism that later progressed to Graves' ophthalmopathy. The sample consisted of blood.

The CDR3 DNA follows: TGCGCCAGCAGCCAAGATTCCGGGACGAACACCGGGGAGCTGTTTTTT. Encoded protein: CASSQDSGTNTGELFF. V is TRBV4-1 and J is TRBJ2-2; possible D gene TRBD2, 5 bases. V dropped 0 bases and J dropped 0 bases, with 8 bases sitting between them. The CDR3 contains 16 residues. Germline assignment: CDR1 MGHRA and CDR2 YSYEKL.